These 18 T cell receptor beta chains were sequenced from one sample in a study of blood T cell repertoires in COVID-19. TCRdb keeps only in-frame clones here, not all; method: immunoSEQ multiplex PCR. Here the sample spans about 43,000 clones, about four fifths being singletons. Specimen: peripheral blood. The source is a woman aged 60 to 75 with acute or convalescent COVID-19.

The rearrangement links TRBV7-9 to TRBJ1-1; possibly TRBD1 for D (6 bases). The CDR3 has 14 residues. V was pared by 5 bases and J by 2 bases, with 12 bases between. Germline lookup yields CDR1 SEHNR and CDR2 FQNEAQ (reference sequence). CDR3 in amino acids: CASSETGLNTEAFF. The CDR3 DNA sequence: TGTGCCAGCAGCGAAACAGGGCTAAACACTGAAGCTTTCTTT.

V is TRBV27 and J is TRBJ1-5; D is possibly TRBD1 (5 bases). The CDR3 covers 14 residues. The ends were cut back, 6 bases at V and 2 bases at J, with 11 bases in the middle. Germline V gene data show CDR1 as MNHEY and CDR2 as SMNVEV (reference sequence). DNA of the CDR3: TGTGCCAGCAGCCGGACACAGGGCAATCAGCCCCAGCATTTT. It encodes CASSRTQGNQPQHF.

This sequence joins TRBV14 and TRBJ2-7; D possibly corresponds to TRBD2 (5 bases). The CDR3 sequence is 13 residues long. Germline assignment: CDR1 SGHDN and CDR2 FVKESK. Trimming shortened V by 1 base and J by 2 bases, and 6 bases separated the two germline ends. This chain's CDR3 is CASSQGRAYEQYF. DNA of the CDR3: TGTGCCAGCAGCCAAGGGCGGGCCTACGAGCAGTACTTC.

In this sample, this clone turned up once. The V and J genes are TRBV29-1 and TRBJ2-7; 8 positions agree with TRBD2. The CDR3 totals 17 residues. Germline V gene lookup returns CDR1 SQVTM and CDR2 ANQGSEA. V shed 4 bases and J 4 bases; nucleotides not matched to a gene: 18. DNA for the CDR3: TGCAGCGTTGCTGAGACTAGCGTAGAAACCGGAATGTACGAGCAGTACTTC. As protein: CSVAETSVETGMYEQYF.

This chain links TRBV6-5 with TRBJ2-2; D possibly corresponds to TRBD1 (6 bases). Trimming pared 5 bases from V and 5 bases from J, leaving 15 bases between. This CDR3 region has 15 residues. CDR1 and CDR2 from the germline V gene are MNHEY and SVGAGI. In DNA form, the CDR3 reads TGTGCCAGCAGTCTCCAGGGGTTTTGGACCGGGGAGCTGTTTTTT. It translates to CASSLQGFWTGELFF.

J is TRBJ1-1 and V is TRBV6-1, with D possibly TRBD1 on 5 matching bases. V dropped 1 base and J dropped 1 base, with 10 bases sitting between them. The germline CDR1 and CDR2 sequences are MNHNS and SASEGT. The CDR3 consists of 15 residues. The chain's CDR3 is CASSEDPGPNTEAFF. For the CDR3, the DNA is TGTGCCAGCAGTGAAGACCCAGGGCCGAACACTGAAGCTTTCTTT.

V and J are TRBV3-1 (or the pseudogene TRBV3-2) and TRBJ2-1, with 7 nucleotides matching TRBD2. J gave up 7 bases and V 0 bases, and 6 bases lay outside the gene matches. CDR1 LGHDT and CDR2 YNNKEL come from the germline V gene (reference sequence). The CDR3 spans 15 residues. Here the CDR3 DNA reads TGTGCCAGCAGCCAAGAGGGTAGGGAGGGTAATGAGCAGTTCTTC. Protein product: CASSQEGREGNEQFF.

This clone was seen only once. This chain joins TRBV15 and TRBJ2-3; possibly TRBD2 for D (5 bases). V was shortened by 3 bases and J by 2 bases, with 6 bases between the two germline ends. The CDR3 has 13 residues. CDR1 is LNHNV and CDR2 is YYDKDF in the germline V gene (reference sequence). The CDR3 here is CATSRTTTDTQYF. CDR3 nucleotides: TGTGCCACCAGCAGGACTACCACAGATACGCAGTATTTT.

The chain recombines TRBV4-1 with TRBJ1-6; 11 nucleotides match TRBD1. This CDR3 spans 20 amino acids. V gave up 0 bases and J gave up 10 bases; unmatched junction bases: 17. Germline CDR1 is MGHRA and CDR2 is YSYEKL. Written as DNA, the CDR3 is TGCGCCAGCAGCCAAGAGGCCGGACAGGGGGCGCTTTTAGCGAGCTCACCCCTCCACTTT. Its translation is CASSQEAGQGALLASSPLHF.

The chain couples TRBV5-4 to TRBJ2-1; D is ambiguous. Germline CDR1 reads SGHNT; CDR2 reads YYREEE (reference sequence). V lost 1 base and J 6 bases, leaving 8 bases between the germline ends. The CDR3 sequence is 13 residues long. This CDR3 reads CASSLSTANEQFF. The CDR3 nucleotides are TGTGCCAGCAGCTTGAGTACAGCCAATGAGCAGTTCTTC.

V gene TRBV19 combines with J gene TRBJ2-7, with 7 bases identical to TRBD1. The germline V gene encodes CDR1 LNHDA and CDR2 SQIVND (reference sequence). The length of the CDR3 is 17 residues. The V and J ends lost 0 bases and 2 bases, in that order; junction bases with no gene match: 10. CDR3: CASSIDSSGTAPYEQYF. CDR3 DNA sequence: TGTGCCAGTAGTATAGATAGCTCCGGGACAGCGCCCTACGAGCAGTACTTC.

This clone was recorded once. The rearrangement links TRBV5-1 to TRBJ1-2; unclear D gene. The V end lost 3 bases, the J end lost 1 base, and 10 bases lay between the germline ends. The CDR3 consists of 14 residues. Germline CDR1 reads SGHRS; CDR2 reads YFSETQ. As DNA, the CDR3 is TGCGCCAGCAGCTGGGAGTGGGGTAACTATGGCTACACCTTC. It is translated as CASSWEWGNYGYTF.

This clone was observed a single time. CDR3 DNA sequence: TGTGCCTGGAGTGTACTTTCTCCTGGAAACACCATATATTTT. It codes for CAWSVLSPGNTIYF. This sequence joins TRBV30 and TRBJ1-3, with D unresolved. The CDR3 length is 14 residues. Germline CDR1 is GTSNPN and CDR2 is SVGIG (reference sequence). Trimming left V 0 bases short and J 2 bases short, with 8 bases between.

This chain links TRBV5-6 with TRBJ2-7; D possibly corresponds to TRBD2 (5 bases). Per germline, CDR1 SGHDT and CDR2 YYEEEE. Trimming left V 1 base short and J 0 bases short, with 11 bases between. The CDR3 runs 15 residues. This CDR3 reads CASSLIGDSSYEQYF. CDR3 coding DNA: TGTGCCAGCAGCTTGATCGGGGATAGCTCCTACGAGCAGTACTTC. Combining the CDR3 with reference TRBV5-6 and TRBJ2-7 gives the whole variable domain DAGVTQSPTHLIKTRGQQVTLRCSPKSGHDTVSWYQQALGQGPQFIFQYYEEEERQRGNFPDRFSGHQFPNYSSELNVNALLLGDSALYLCASSLIGDSSYEQYFGPGTRLTVT.

The V call is TRBV12-3 or TRBV12-4, the J call TRBJ1-2; D call uncertain. This CDR3 has 11 residues. With 5 bases removed from V and 7 bases from J, the gap between germline ends came to 8 bases. The CDR3 loop reads CASSARGGYTF. CDR3 coding DNA: TGTGCCAGCAGTGCGAGAGGTGGCTACACCTTC.

This chain joins TRBV4-1 and TRBJ1-1; D uncertain. Trimming removed 0 bases from V and 2 bases from J, with 10 bases in between. The CDR3 runs 15 residues. The germline CDR1 and CDR2 sequences are MGHRA and YSYEKL. In nucleotides, the CDR3 is TGCGCCAGCAGCCAAGATCCGTCCTTAAACACTGAAGCTTTCTTT. This translates into CASSQDPSLNTEAFF.

A few counts support this clone. This rearrangement joins TRBV5-1 to TRBJ2-1; D is uncertain. Between the trimmed V and J ends, which lost 6 bases and 8 bases, there was a span of 21 bases. The length of the CDR3 is 15 residues. Germline lookup yields CDR1 SGHRS and CDR2 YFSETQ. Here the CDR3 reads CASTEAGRAHDEQFF. DNA for the CDR3: TGCGCCAGCACCGAAGCAGGTCGCGCGCATGATGAGCAGTTCTTC.

Written as DNA, the CDR3 is TGCGCCAGCAGCTCGCCGTTGGGGCCCGGGGAGCTGTTTTTT. Translated, it gives CASSSPLGPGELFF. This rearrangement joins TRBV5-1 to TRBJ2-2; tentatively, D is TRBD1 (5 bases). V was cut by 3 bases and J by 6 bases, with 12 bases left in between. CDR1 and CDR2 (germline): SGHRS, YFSETQ. The CDR3 is 14 residues long.